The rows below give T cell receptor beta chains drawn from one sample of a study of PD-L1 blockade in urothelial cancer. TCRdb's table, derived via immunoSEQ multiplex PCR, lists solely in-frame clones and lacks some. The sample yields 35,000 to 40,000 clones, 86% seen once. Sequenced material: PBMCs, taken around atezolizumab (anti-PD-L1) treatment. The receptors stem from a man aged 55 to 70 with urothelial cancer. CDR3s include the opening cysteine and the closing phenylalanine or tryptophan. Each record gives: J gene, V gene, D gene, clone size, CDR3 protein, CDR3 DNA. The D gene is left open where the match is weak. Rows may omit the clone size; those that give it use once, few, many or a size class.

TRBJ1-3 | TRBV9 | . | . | CASSAPGLVRGNTIYF | TGTGCCAGCAGCGCTCCTGGGCTCGTTCGCGGAAACACCATATATTTT
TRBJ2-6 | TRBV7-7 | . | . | CASSPHPVAGANVLTF | TGTGCTAGCAGCCCCCATCCGGTCGCTGGGGCCAACGTCCTGACTTTC
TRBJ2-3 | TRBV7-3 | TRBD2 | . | CASSTGLAGGRSTDTQYF | TGTGCCAGCAGCACCGGACTAGCGGGGGGTAGAAGCACAGATACGCAGTATTTT
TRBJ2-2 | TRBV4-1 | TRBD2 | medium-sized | CASSQELAGGITGELFF | TGCGCCAGCAGCCAAGAATTAGCGGGGGGGATAACCGGGGAGCTGTTTTTT
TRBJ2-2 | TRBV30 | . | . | CAWSVPTNTGELFF | TGTGCCTGGAGTGTACCGACTAACACCGGGGAGCTGTTTTTT
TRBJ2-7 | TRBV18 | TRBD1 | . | CASSAGTGGYEQYF | TGTGCCAGCTCAGCCGGGACAGGGGGATACGAGCAGTACTTC
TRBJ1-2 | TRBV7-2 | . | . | CASSPPKAGYYGYTF | TGTGCCAGCAGCCCCCCGAAAGCAGGGTACTATGGCTACACCTTC
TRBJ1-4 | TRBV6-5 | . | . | CASSYGQGSEKLFF | TGTGCCAGCAGTTACGGTCAGGGAAGCGAAAAACTGTTTTTT
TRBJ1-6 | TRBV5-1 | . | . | CASSFTPSSYNSPLHF | TGCGCCAGCAGCTTTACGCCGAGCTCCTATAATTCACCCCTCCACTTT
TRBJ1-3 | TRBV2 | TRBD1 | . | CASSVQGAPGNTIYF | TGTGCCAGCAGTGTTCAGGGGGCTCCTGGAAACACCATATATTTT
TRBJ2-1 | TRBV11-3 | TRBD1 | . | CASSPGGGVLNEQFF | TGTGCCAGCAGCCCAGGGGGTGGTGTCTTGAATGAGCAGTTCTTC
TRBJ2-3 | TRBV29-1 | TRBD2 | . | CSGGGLAGGYSTDTQYF | TGCAGCGGGGGGGGACTAGCGGGAGGCTACAGCACAGATACGCAGTATTTT
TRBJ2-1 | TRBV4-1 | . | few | CASSRDFSNEQFF | TGCGCCAGCAGCCGGGACTTCAGCAATGAGCAGTTCTTC
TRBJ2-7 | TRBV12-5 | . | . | CASGLFTGFDEQYF | TGTGCTAGTGGTTTGTTTACAGGGTTCGACGAGCAGTACTTC
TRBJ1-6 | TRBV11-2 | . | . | CASSPGQRDNSPLHF | TGTGCCAGCAGCCCTGGACAGCGAGATAATTCACCCCTCCACTTT
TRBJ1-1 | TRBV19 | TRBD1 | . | CASSKGQGAYYTEAFF | TGTGCCAGTAGCAAAGGACAGGGTGCGTATTATACTGAAGCTTTCTTT
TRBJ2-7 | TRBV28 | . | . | CASTTPRRGGYEQYF | TGTGCCAGCACCACCCCGCGGCGGGGAGGCTACGAGCAGTACTTC
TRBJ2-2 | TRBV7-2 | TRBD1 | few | CASSLRGGSGELFF | TGTGCCAGCAGCTTACGAGGGGGCAGCGGGGAGCTGTTTTTT
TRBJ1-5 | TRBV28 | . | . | CASSLRAGAQPQHF | TGTGCCAGCAGTTTAAGGGCAGGGGCTCAGCCCCAGCATTTT
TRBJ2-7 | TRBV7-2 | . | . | CASSSQTGIYEQYF | TGTGCCAGCAGCTCGCAGACAGGAATCTACGAGCAGTACTTC
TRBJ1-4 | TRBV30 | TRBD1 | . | CAWNLWDRTNEKLFF | TGTGCCTGGAATCTTTGGGACAGGACCAATGAAAAACTGTTTTTT
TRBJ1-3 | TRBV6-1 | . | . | CASSGAGRPPGNTIYF | TGTGCCAGCAGTGGGGCAGGGCGACCTCCTGGAAACACCATATATTTT
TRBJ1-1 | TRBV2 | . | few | CASSVWTANTEAFF | TGTGCCAGCAGCGTGTGGACAGCGAACACTGAAGCTTTCTTT
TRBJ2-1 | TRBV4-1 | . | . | CASSQERRAIGDEQFF | TGCGCCAGCAGCCAAGAGAGGAGGGCAATAGGCGATGAGCAGTTCTTC
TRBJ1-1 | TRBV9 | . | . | CASSVVLQMNTEAFF | TGTGCCAGCAGCGTAGTTTTACAGATGAACACTGAAGCTTTCTTT
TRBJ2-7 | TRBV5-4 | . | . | CASSLTGGGYEQYF | TGTGCCAGCAGCTTGACAGGGGGGGGCTACGAGCAGTACTTC
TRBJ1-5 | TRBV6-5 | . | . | CASRLQGLNQPQHF | TGTGCCAGCAGGTTGCAGGGCCTCAATCAGCCCCAGCATTTT
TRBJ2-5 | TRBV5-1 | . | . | CASSLGRAPETQYF | TGCGCCAGCAGCTTGGGGAGGGCCCCAGAGACCCAGTACTTC
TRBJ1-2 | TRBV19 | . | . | CASSRREANYGYTF | TGTGCCAGTAGCCGGAGGGAAGCTAACTATGGCTACACCTTC
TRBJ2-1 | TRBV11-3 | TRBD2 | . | CASSSLGLASYNEQFF | TGTGCCAGCAGCTCGCTGGGACTAGCCTCCTACAATGAGCAGTTCTTC
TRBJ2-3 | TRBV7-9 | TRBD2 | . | CASSLALTSGTSTDTQYF | TGTGCCAGCAGCTTAGCGTTGACTAGCGGGACTAGCACAGATACGCAGTATTTT
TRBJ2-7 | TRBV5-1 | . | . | CASSRATTGSYEQYF | TGCGCCAGCAGCCGAGCCACGACAGGTTCCTACGAGCAGTACTTC
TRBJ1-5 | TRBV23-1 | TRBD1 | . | CASSQGDRTGSGQPQHF | TGCGCCAGCAGTCAGGGCGACCGGACAGGGTCGGGTCAGCCCCAGCATTTT
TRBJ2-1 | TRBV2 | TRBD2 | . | CATSYGLAGVGTYNEQFF | TGTGCCACCTCCTACGGACTAGCGGGAGTAGGTACCTACAATGAGCAGTTCTTC
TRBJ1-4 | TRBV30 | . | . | CAWSVRGKLFF | TGTGCCTGGAGTGTTCGGGGGAAACTGTTTTTT